The 27 T cell receptor beta chains presented below share a single source sample, sequenced in a study of cytomegalovirus exposure and HLA in healthy donors. PCR primers comprised 60 Vbeta and 13 Jbeta primers. Profiled with immunoSEQ multiplex PCR; TCRdb holds only in-frame clones, not every one. The sample lists some 150,000 clones, roughly 76% seen once, with over 1.3% in the top ten. The sequenced sample consisted of PBMCs. Source of these receptors: a man aged 55 to 69 in good health and CMV-seronegative.

The V gene is TRBV2, the J gene TRBJ2-1; no firm D call. The CDR3 loop spans 15 amino acids. The germline V gene encodes CDR1 SNHLY and CDR2 FYNNEI. The germline V and J ends were trimmed by 1 base and 4 bases, with 11 bases remaining between them. This CDR3 reads CASSEVPARYNEQFF. CDR3 DNA sequence: TGTGCCAGCAGTGAAGTGCCCGCGAGGTACAATGAGCAGTTCTTC. Together with reference TRBV2 and TRBJ2-1, the CDR3 gives the full variable domain: EPEVTQTPSHQVTQMGQEVILRCVPISNHLYFYWYRQILGQKVEFLVSFYNNEISEKSEIFDDQFSVERPDGSNFTLKIRSTKLEDSAMYFCASSEVPARYNEQFFGPGTRLTVL.

This clone was observed once. This chain links TRBV19 with TRBJ2-3; D uncertain. Deletions cut 10 bases from V and 2 bases from J, with 13 bases between. CDR1 is LNHDA, CDR2 SQIVND, per germline (reference sequence). The CDR3 totals 13 residues. The CDR3 here is CATGEAATDTQYF. The DNA of the CDR3 is TGTGCCACCGGAGAGGCGGCCACAGATACGCAGTATTTT.

The chain carries TRBV28 and TRBJ2-4; tentatively, D is TRBD1 (6 bases). Germline values: CDR1 MDHEN, CDR2 SYDVKM. V shed 6 bases and J shed 3 bases, with 18 bases lying between them. This CDR3 spans 16 amino acids. CDR3: CASSSTGLQVKNIQYF. The CDR3 DNA reads as TGTGCCAGCAGCTCGACAGGTCTTCAAGTCAAAAACATTCAGTACTTC.

In DNA form, the CDR3 reads TGTGCCAGCAGCAAAACCTCAGCTAGACAGGAAGCTTTCTTT. It codes for CASSKTSARQEAFF. The rearrangement uses TRBV21-1 and TRBJ1-1; the DNA was not used to check the table's D call, TRBD1. TRBV21-1 is designated a pseudogene. This CDR3 is built from 14 residues.

CDR3 amino acids: CSVGRNSYNEQFF. CDR3 in DNA: TGCAGCGTAGGGAGAAACTCCTACAATGAGCAGTTCTTC. This sequence joins TRBV29-1 and TRBJ2-1; D perhaps matches TRBD2 (5 bases). The germline V gene has CDR1 SQVTM and CDR2 ANQGSEA. V was pared by 6 bases and J by 0 bases, with 9 bases between. CDR3 size: 13 residues.

The chain recombines TRBV27 with TRBJ2-7; TRBD2 is a possible D gene (6 bases). The germline V and J ends were trimmed by 4 bases and 2 bases, with 21 bases remaining between them. Per germline, CDR1 MNHEY and CDR2 SMNVEV (reference sequence). This CDR3 region has 17 residues. CDR3 sequence (DNA): TGTGCCAGCAGTTCCCAGCTCCGGGACTGGCGACCCTACGAGCAGTACTTC. The encoded protein is CASSSQLRDWRPYEQYF.

The chain joins TRBV18 to TRBJ2-7; D ambiguous. CDR1 and CDR2 (germline): KGHSH, LQKENI. The CDR3 has 13 amino acids. Trimming shortened V by 3 bases and J by 0 bases, and 6 bases separated the two germline ends. CDR3 nucleotide sequence: TGTGCCAGCTCACCTCCGGGCTCCTACGAGCAGTACTTC. Translating it yields CASSPPGSYEQYF.

This clone has just a few counts. The V call is TRBV18, the J call TRBJ2-1; 8 positions match TRBD2. Looked up from germline, CDR1 is KGHSH and CDR2 is LQKENI. V gave up 2 bases and J gave up 0 bases; unmatched junction bases: 6. CDR3 length equals 17 residues. CDR3 coding DNA: TGTGCCAGCTCACCATTTAGCGGGGATAGCTCCTACAATGAGCAGTTCTTC. It is translated as CASSPFSGDSSYNEQFF.

The V call is TRBV7-9, the J call TRBJ2-7; D is undetermined. The CDR3 is 13 residues long. V was clipped by 7 bases and J by 2 bases, with 12 bases between them. The germline CDR1 and CDR2 sequences are SEHNR and FQNEAQ (reference sequence). CDR3 sequence: CASNLHPAYEQYF. CDR3 coding DNA: TGTGCCAGCAATTTACACCCAGCCTACGAGCAGTACTTC. The variable domain in full, completed from reference TRBV7-9 and TRBJ2-7, reads DTGVSQNPRHKITKRGQNVTFRCDPISEHNRLYWYRQTLGQGPEFLTYFQNEAQLEKSRLLSDRFSAERPKGSFSTLEIQRTEQGDSAMYLCASNLHPAYEQYFGPGTRLTVT.

Only one count was recorded for this clone. This chain links TRBV5-4 with TRBJ2-5; TRBD1 agrees at 7 bases. Germline loops: CDR1 SGHNT, CDR2 YYREEE (reference sequence). This CDR3 spans 16 amino acids. V gave up 1 base and J gave up 2 bases; unmatched junction bases: 8. CDR3 sequence: CASSLPGTVFQETQYF. The CDR3 region has the DNA TGTGCCAGCAGCTTGCCCGGGACAGTCTTTCAAGAGACCCAGTACTTC.

V gene TRBV6-4 combines with J gene TRBJ2-7; 11 bases map to TRBD1. Losses at the gene ends were 3 bases for V and 5 bases for J; bases not matched to a gene: 9. The germline gives CDR1 MRHNA, CDR2 SNTAGT. CDR3 length equals 16 residues. CDR3 nucleotides: TGTGCCAGCAGTGAAGGGCGGACAGGGGGCTTCAACGAGCAGTACTTC. Protein product: CASSEGRTGGFNEQYF.

The chain is built from TRBV6-1 and TRBJ2-7; D is ambiguous. In germline, CDR1 is MNHNS, CDR2 SASEGT. V lost 1 base, J lost 4 bases, and 8 bases lay in between. The CDR3 extends over 13 amino acids. Here the CDR3 reads CASSEVPNYEQYF. CDR3 nucleotide sequence: TGTGCCAGCAGTGAAGTCCCAAATTACGAGCAGTACTTC.

V and J are TRBV5-4 and TRBJ2-5; 14 bases align to TRBD2. The J segment lost 5 bases and the V segment lost 4 bases, leaving 7 bases of the junction unmatched. The germline CDR1 and CDR2 sequences are SGHNT and YYREEE (reference sequence). This CDR3 region has 16 residues. CDR3: CASSPGTSGSPETQYF. The CDR3 nucleotides are TGTGCCAGCAGCCCCGGGACTAGCGGGAGTCCGGAGACCCAGTACTTC.

The chain recombines TRBV7-8 with TRBJ2-7, with D hard to call. The V and J ends lost 4 bases and 4 bases respectively, with 8 bases between them. From germline, CDR1 is SGHVS and CDR2 FQNEAQ. This CDR3 contains 12 residues. CDR3: CASSSLSYEQYF. CDR3 in DNA: TGTGCCAGCAGCTCACTCTCGTACGAGCAGTACTTC.

This clone occurred once. CDR3: CASSTLGSYEQYF. The CDR3 DNA follows: TGCGCCAGCTCAACTCTAGGATCCTACGAGCAGTACTTC. The chain links TRBV5-1 to TRBJ2-7; D is uncertain. The germline gives CDR1 SGHRS, CDR2 YFSETQ. CDR3 length: 13 amino acids. Trimming left V 7 bases short and J 1 base short, with 12 bases between.

The V call is TRBV19, the J call TRBJ2-3, with TRBD2 matching over 7 bases. The ends lost 3 bases at V and 0 bases at J; junction bases unmatched: 3. There are 15 residues in the CDR3. From germline, CDR1 is LNHDA and CDR2 SQIVND (reference sequence). CDR3 region: CASSMGGDSTDTQYF. CDR3 coding DNA: TGTGCCAGTAGTATGGGGGGGGATAGCACAGATACGCAGTATTTT.

The chain carries TRBV5-1 and TRBJ1-2; D remains unclear. The CDR3 is 14 residues long. CDR1 and CDR2 (germline): SGHRS, YFSETQ. V shed 0 bases and J shed 2 bases, with 8 bases lying between them. As DNA, the CDR3 is TGCGCCAGCAGCTTGGCCACAGCAAACTATGGCTACACCTTC. This sequence encodes CASSLATANYGYTF.

The chain uses TRBV6-4 and TRBJ2-7, with TRBD2 identical over 8 bases. With V trimmed by 4 bases and J by 2 bases, 4 bases remained unmatched. This CDR3 has 14 residues. Germline assignment: CDR1 MRHNA and CDR2 SNTAGT. The CDR3 sequence: CASSAGLGPYEQYF. CDR3 DNA sequence: TGTGCCAGCAGTGCGGGACTAGGCCCCTACGAGCAGTACTTC.

This rearrangement joins TRBV7-2 to TRBJ1-5; 8 bases map to TRBD1. CDR1 SGHTA and CDR2 FQGNSA come from the germline V gene. V shed 5 bases and J 3 bases; nucleotides not matched to a gene: 6. There are 15 residues in the CDR3. The CDR3 DNA reads as TGTGCCAGCAGCACCATGACAGGGGTCAATCAGCCCCAGCATTTT. This encodes CASSTMTGVNQPQHF.

The sample holds one count of this clone. The DNA for the CDR3 is TGTGCCAGCAGTTACTCGAATACAGAACCCTACGAGCAGTACTTC. Residues: CASSYSNTEPYEQYF. The J gene is TRBJ2-7, the V gene TRBV6-5; D uncertain. The germline CDR1 and CDR2 sequences are MNHEY and SVGAGI. The CDR3 has 15 amino acids. Trimming stripped 0 bases from V and 2 bases from J, with 11 bases between.

This chain links TRBV2 with TRBJ1-2; no definite D call. Trimming left V 6 bases short and J 4 bases short, with 9 bases between. Per the germline V gene, CDR1 is SNHLY and CDR2 is FYNNEI. The CDR3 is 12 residues long. The CDR3 here is CASSLTSYGYTF. CDR3 DNA: TGTGCCAGCAGCCTCACAAGCTATGGCTACACCTTC.

This clone was observed a single time. The gene calls are TRBV4-1 and TRBJ2-3; 8 positions agree with TRBD1. CDR3 size: 16 residues. CDR1 is MGHRA and CDR2 is YSYEKL in the germline V gene. The V segment lost 0 bases and the J segment 4 bases; nucleotides outside the gene matches: 6. Written as DNA, the CDR3 is TGCGCCAGCAGCCAAGATTCGGGACAGGTATCAGATACGCAGTATTTT. The encoded protein is CASSQDSGQVSDTQYF.

The gene calls are TRBV7-9 and TRBJ2-2; D is unresolved. This CDR3 spans 15 amino acids. V was clipped by 3 bases and J by 3 bases, with 11 bases between them. CDR1 is SEHNR, CDR2 FQNEAQ, per germline (reference sequence). The CDR3, as DNA: TGTGCCAGCAGCTTTCTCTTAAGAGACACCGGGGAGCTGTTTTTT. This sequence encodes CASSFLLRDTGELFF.

The CDR3, as DNA: TGTGCCAGCAGCACCGGGACTAGCGGGAGCCTCTACGAGCAGTACTTC. Amino acid sequence: CASSTGTSGSLYEQYF. The gene calls are TRBV5-4 and TRBJ2-7; 14 nucleotides line up with TRBD2. V lost 4 bases, J lost 3 bases, and 6 bases stayed unmatched. This CDR3 spans 16 amino acids. Germline lookup yields CDR1 SGHNT and CDR2 YYREEE (reference sequence).

The chain recombines TRBV6-6 with TRBJ1-4; 10 bases map to TRBD1. Germline V lookup: CDR1 MNHNY, CDR2 SVGAGI (reference sequence). The junction had 7 bases not matched to a gene; V was cut back by 5 bases and J by 7 bases. This CDR3 region has 15 residues. This CDR3 reads CASSSRQGAGEKLFF. In nucleotides, the CDR3 is TGTGCCAGCAGTAGCCGACAGGGGGCGGGTGAAAAACTGTTTTTT.

This chain links TRBV7-4 with TRBJ2-3; 14 bases align to TRBD2. This CDR3 region has 21 residues. J gave up 5 bases and V 2 bases, and 18 bases lay outside the gene matches. Germline CDR1 is SGHVT and CDR2 is SQSDAQ. The CDR3 region has the DNA TGTGCCAGCAGCTTAATCAATCCGGGACTAGCGGGAGATTACGGAGAAGATACGCAGTATTTT. Translation gives CASSLINPGLAGDYGEDTQYF. The variable domain in full, completed from reference TRBV7-4 and TRBJ2-3, reads GAGVSQSPRYKVAKRGRDVALRCDSISGHVTLYWYRQTLGQGSEVLTYSQSDAQRDKSGRPSGRFSAERPERSVSTLKIQRTEQGDSAVYLCASSLINPGLAGDYGEDTQYFGPGTRLTVL.

The rearrangement uses TRBV19 and TRBJ1-2; tentatively, D is TRBD1 (6 bases). The germline gives CDR1 LNHDA, CDR2 SQIVND (reference sequence). Trimming pared 6 bases from V and 8 bases from J, leaving 10 bases between. This CDR3 spans 11 amino acids. DNA of the CDR3: TGTGCCAGTAGACAGGGCTTCGGCTACACCTTC. Protein sequence: CASRQGFGYTF.